This T cell receptor beta chain was recorded in a study of blood T cell repertoires in COVID-19 (dated by TCRdb to the early 2020s). In terms of the full investigation: Samples from collaborators originated in the United States, Italy and Spain and spanned both the acute and convalescent phases of COVID-19. The material from the prospective study consisted of cDNA or gDNA derived from T cells, B-cell-depleted T cells, or PBMCs. Subjects who had been exposed to COVID-19, were actively infected with it, or had recovered from it provided the deeply sampled blood TCRbeta repertoires that made up the dataset. The repertoires were made available in a free public database intended to serve as a resource for research on the immune response to SARS-CoV-2. The samples were drawn from two sources: the first 160 participants of the ongoing ImmuneRACE study, and over 950 subjects contributed by 6 global collaborators. The sample metadata nearly always contained a de-identified subject ID, COVID-19 status, age in years and sex. Where available, HLA class I and class II types were obtained from metadata supplied by the sample provider rather than from assay-based typing.

As concerns this clone: The specificity of this receptor is unknown. Within one base of it there is no much larger clone, and no base qualities were kept. This sample includes further DNA sequences coding for the same CDR3.

The immunoSEQ Assay, a bias-controlled multiplex PCR, was used to amplify TCRbeta CDR3 regions from genomic DNA. The source study handled its data this way. Within the assay, amplification of reference gene primers was used to estimate how many nucleated cells each sample contained. To quantify the absolute abundance of each unique TCRbeta CDR3 rearrangement, sequence reads were collapsed and filtered. For each sample, productive Simpson clonality was calculated as the square root of Simpson's diversity index over productive rearrangements. Held by TCRdb, this immuneACCESS table contains in-frame sequences only and omits some clones. Under half of the omission traces to an unresolved V gene where checked; the cause of the rest is unknown. The DNA gave D and trimming, while V, J and clone size come from that table. This sample gives under 300,000 clones in total; roughly 90% of them show up just once. Of the sample, under 2.5% is held by the ten largest clones.

CDR1 and CDR2, per the germline V gene, are SGHRS and YFSETQ. Trimming at the junction amounts to 4 bases on V and 4 bases on J, and the germline ends lie 11 bases apart. Including the terminal cysteine and phenylalanine, the CDR3 comprises 14 residues. The entry retains the CDR3 DNA only, 42 bases that are in frame from base 1. Study-wide conclusions, independent of this receptor: The amount of clinical and demographic metadata varied by source and participant and was provided uncurated.

Enrolling through a virtual design, the prospective study's participants ranged in age from about 18 to 89 years and lived across roughly 24 United States geographic areas. In the prospective study, cohorts were assigned on the basis of participant-reported clinical history obtained from a screening survey and a study questionnaire. ImmuneRACE Cohort 3 recovered participants were defined by two consecutive negative NP/OP PCR tests, healthcare professional clearance, or symptom resolution. Mobile phlebotomists in the prospective study collected whole blood, serum and a nasopharyngeal or oropharyngeal swab from every participant. Over a roughly two-month period, participants in the prospective study had the option of providing additional blood draws and questionnaires. Before DNA extraction, blood samples from the prospective study were shipped at room temperature or frozen.

This TCR was recovered from a woman aged 60-75 years who had recovered from COVID-19. The V and J genes are TRBV5-1 and TRBJ1-4; a tentative D call is TRBD1 (5 bases match). The sample taken for sequencing was PBMCs or T cells enriched from blood (not recorded which). The CDR3 corresponds to CASSLGQGNEKLFF. The sequenced DNA is TGCGCCAGCAGCCTGGGGCAGGGTAATGAAAAACTGTTTTTT.